This TCR beta chain was profiled in a study of cytomegalovirus exposure and HLA in healthy donors. About this clone itself: Antigen unknown.

The ends were cut back, 2 bases at V and 0 bases at J, with 21 bases in the middle. There are 19 residues in the CDR3. The germline CDR1 and CDR2 sequences are SNHLY and FYNNEI. Study-level findings and limits: Cytomegalovirus-associated status was assigned to around 160 TCR beta chains. There were a few CMV-associated chains whose specificity for CMV antigens was confirmed in vitro. The classifier reportedly diagnosed cytomegalovirus status with high sensitivity and specificity. Subsequent analysis of the roughly 120 validation repertoires found a tendency for first-cohort TCR clusters to co-occur.

TCRdb's table, derived via immunoSEQ multiplex PCR, lists solely in-frame clones and lacks some. The sample lists over 70,000 clones, 94% occurring once. The clonotype comes from a woman under 30 in good health and CMV-seronegative. Sample: PBMCs. J is TRBJ2-3 and V is TRBV2; the D gene is possibly TRBD1 (6 bases). DNA of the CDR3: TGTGCCAGCAGTGAACGGGCCAGGGGAGCCCCATCTAGCACAGATACGCAGTATTTT. It codes for CASSERARGAPSSTDTQYF.